This record covers a single T cell receptor beta chain. RNA in amounts of roughly 0.45 to 1 ug was reverse transcribed with random hexamers. Amplification of the TCR beta CDR3 was carried out by immunoSEQ multiplex PCR, which spanned a total of 54 Vbeta and 13 Jbeta segments. MiXCR, applied by TCRdb to the immunoSEQ multiplex PCR reads, yields one record per CDR3 protein. This table has tens of thousands of distinct CDR3 sequences, roughly 94% appearing once. This record belongs to a study of CD8 T cells in Susac syndrome. The V and J ends lost 8 bases and 0 bases respectively, with 14 bases between them. Germline loops: CDR1 MNHEY, CDR2 SVGEGT. The CDR3 consists of 15 residues. Matched for age and sex, the controls were healthy donors. TEMRA cells were FACS-enriched and CD8+ and CD4+ T cells negatively isolated.

The material sequenced was CD8+ T cells from PBMCs. This rearrangement joins TRBV6-2 or TRBV6-3 to TRBJ2-1; no firm D call. This receptor was identified in a human donor in good health. CDR3 region: CASPIGVLSYNEQFF. In nucleotides, the CDR3 is TGTGCCAGCCCCATCGGCGTCCTCTCCTACAATGAGCAGTTCTTC.